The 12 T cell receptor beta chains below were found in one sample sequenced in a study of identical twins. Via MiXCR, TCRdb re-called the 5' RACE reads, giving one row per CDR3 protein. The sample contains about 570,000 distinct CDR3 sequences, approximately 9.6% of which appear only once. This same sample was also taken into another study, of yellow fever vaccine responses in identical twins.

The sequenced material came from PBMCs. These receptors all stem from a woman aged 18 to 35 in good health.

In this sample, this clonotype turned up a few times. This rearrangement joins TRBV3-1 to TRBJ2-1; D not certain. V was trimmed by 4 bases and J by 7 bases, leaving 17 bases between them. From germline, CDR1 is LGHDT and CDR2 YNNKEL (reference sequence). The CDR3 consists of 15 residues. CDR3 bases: TGTGCCAGCAGCCTTTCCACCGGGCTTGTAAATGAGCAGTTCTTC. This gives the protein CASSLSTGLVNEQFF.

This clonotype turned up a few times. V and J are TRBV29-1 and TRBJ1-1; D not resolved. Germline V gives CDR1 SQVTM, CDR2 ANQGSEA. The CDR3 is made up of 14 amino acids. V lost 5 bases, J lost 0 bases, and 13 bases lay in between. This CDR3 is CSVRTTGMNTEAFF. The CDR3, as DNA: TGCAGCGTTAGGACTACGGGGATGAACACTGAAGCTTTCTTT.

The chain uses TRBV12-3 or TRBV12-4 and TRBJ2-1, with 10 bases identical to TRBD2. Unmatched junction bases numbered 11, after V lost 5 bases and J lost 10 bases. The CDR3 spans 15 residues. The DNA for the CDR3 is TGTGCCAGCAGTCTTACTAGCGGGGTTGCCAAAGAGCAGTTCTTC. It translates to CASSLTSGVAKEQFF.

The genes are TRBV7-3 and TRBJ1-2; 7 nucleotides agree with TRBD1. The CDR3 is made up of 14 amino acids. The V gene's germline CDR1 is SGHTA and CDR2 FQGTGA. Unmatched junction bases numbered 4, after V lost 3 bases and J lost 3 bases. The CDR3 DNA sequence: TGTGCCAGCAGCTTGCTAGGGGGCGACTATGGCTACACCTTC. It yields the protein CASSLLGGDYGYTF.

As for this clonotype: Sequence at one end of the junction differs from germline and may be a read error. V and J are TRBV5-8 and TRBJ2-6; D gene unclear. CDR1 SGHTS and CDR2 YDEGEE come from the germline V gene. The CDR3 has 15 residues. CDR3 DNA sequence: TGTGCCATCAGCCCCAGGAAGCCTGGGGCCAACGTCCTGACTTTC. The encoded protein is CAISPRKPGANVLTF.

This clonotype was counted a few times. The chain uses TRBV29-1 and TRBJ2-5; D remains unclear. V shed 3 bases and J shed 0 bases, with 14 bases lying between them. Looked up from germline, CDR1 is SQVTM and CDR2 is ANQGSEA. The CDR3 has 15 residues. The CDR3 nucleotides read TGCAGCGTTGAGTGGGCCAAGGAATACCAAGAGACCCAGTACTTC. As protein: CSVEWAKEYQETQYF.

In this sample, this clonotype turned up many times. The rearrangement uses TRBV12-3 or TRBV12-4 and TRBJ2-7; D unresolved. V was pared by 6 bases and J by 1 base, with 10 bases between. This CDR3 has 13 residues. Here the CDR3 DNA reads TGTGCCAGCAGATCCGTGGGTTCCTACGAGCAGTACTTC. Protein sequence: CASRSVGSYEQYF.

The CDR3 nucleotides are TGCAGCGTCTGGACAGGGGCTAATGAAAAACTGTTTTTT. This translates into CSVWTGANEKLFF. The chain combines TRBV29-1 with TRBJ1-4; TRBD1 agrees at 9 bases. With V trimmed by 6 bases and J by 3 bases, 2 bases remained unmatched. The CDR3 sequence is 13 residues long. Germline CDR1 and CDR2: SQVTM and ANQGSEA.

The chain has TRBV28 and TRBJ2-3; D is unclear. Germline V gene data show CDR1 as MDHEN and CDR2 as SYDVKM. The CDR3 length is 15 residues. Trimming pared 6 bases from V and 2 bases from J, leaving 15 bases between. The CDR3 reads CASRKPRSFTDTQYF. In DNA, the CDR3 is TGTGCCAGCAGAAAACCTCGTTCTTTCACAGATACGCAGTATTTT. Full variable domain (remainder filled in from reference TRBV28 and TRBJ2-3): DVKVTQSSRYLVKRTGEKVFLECVQDMDHENMFWYRQDPGLGLRLIYFSYDVKMKEKGDIPEGYSVSREKKERFSLILESASTNQTSMYLCASRKPRSFTDTQYFGPGTRLTVL.

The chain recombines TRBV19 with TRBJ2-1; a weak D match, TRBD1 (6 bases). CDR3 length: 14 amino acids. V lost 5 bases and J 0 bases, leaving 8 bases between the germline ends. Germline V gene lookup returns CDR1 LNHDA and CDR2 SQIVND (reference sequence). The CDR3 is CASSGGPSYNEQFF. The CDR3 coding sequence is TGTGCCAGTAGTGGGGGCCCCTCCTACAATGAGCAGTTCTTC.

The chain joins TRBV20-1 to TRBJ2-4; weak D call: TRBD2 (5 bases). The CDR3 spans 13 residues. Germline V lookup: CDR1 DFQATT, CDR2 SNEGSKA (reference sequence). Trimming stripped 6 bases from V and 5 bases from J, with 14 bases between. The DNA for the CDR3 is TGCAGTGCCCCTGGCCGGGATCAAAACATTCAGTACTTC. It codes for CSAPGRDQNIQYF.

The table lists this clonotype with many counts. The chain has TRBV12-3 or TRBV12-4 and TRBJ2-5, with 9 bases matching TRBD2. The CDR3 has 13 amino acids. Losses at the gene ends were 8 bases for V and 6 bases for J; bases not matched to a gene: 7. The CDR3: CASGGAGGQTQYF. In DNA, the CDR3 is TGTGCCAGCGGCGGAGCGGGGGGACAGACCCAGTACTTC.